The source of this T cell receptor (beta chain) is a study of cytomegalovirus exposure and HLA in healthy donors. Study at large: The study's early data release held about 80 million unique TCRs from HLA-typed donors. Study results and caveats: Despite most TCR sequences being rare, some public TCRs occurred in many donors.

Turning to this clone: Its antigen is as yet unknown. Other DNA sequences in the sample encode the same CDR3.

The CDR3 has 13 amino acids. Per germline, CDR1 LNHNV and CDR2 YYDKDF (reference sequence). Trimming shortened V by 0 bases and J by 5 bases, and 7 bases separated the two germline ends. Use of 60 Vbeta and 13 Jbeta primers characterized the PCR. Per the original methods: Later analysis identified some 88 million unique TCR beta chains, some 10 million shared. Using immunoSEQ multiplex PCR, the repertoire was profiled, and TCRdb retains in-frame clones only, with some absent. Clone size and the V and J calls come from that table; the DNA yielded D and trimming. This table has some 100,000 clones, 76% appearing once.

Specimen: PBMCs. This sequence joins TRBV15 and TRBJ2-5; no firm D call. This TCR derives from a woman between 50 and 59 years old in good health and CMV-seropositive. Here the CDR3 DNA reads TGTGCCACCAGCAGAGACCCGCGGGAGACCCAGTACTTC. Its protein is CATSRDPRETQYF.